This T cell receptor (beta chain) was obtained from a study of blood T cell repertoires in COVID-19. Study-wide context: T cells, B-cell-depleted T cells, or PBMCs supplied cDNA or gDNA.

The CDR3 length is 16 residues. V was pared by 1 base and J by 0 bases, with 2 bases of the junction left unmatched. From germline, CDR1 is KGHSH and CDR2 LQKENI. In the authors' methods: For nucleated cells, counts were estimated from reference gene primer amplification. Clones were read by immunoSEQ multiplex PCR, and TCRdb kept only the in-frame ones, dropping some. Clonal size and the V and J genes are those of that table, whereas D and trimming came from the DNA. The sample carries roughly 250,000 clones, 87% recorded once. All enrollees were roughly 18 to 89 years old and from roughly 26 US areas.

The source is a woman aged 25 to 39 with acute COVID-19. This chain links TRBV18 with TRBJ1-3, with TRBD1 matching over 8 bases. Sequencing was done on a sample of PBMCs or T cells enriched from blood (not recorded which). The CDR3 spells CASSPQDRASGNTIYF. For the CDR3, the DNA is TGTGCCAGCTCACCACAGGACAGGGCCTCTGGAAACACCATATATTTT.